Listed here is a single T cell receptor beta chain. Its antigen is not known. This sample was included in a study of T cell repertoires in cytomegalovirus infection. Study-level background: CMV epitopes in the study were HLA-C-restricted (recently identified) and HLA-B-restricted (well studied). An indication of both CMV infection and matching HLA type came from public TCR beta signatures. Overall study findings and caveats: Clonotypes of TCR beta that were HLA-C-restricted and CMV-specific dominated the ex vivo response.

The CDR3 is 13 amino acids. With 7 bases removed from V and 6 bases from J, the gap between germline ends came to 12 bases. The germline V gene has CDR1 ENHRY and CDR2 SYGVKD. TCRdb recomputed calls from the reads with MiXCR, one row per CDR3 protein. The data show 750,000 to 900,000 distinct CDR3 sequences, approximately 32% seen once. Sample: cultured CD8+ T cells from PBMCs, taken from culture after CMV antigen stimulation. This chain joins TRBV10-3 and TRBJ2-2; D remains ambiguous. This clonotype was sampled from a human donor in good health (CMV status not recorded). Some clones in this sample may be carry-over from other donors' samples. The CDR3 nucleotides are TGTGCCATCAAGGCAGGATCGGCCGGGGAGCTGTTTTTT. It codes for CAIKAGSAGELFF.